Below, 23 T cell receptor beta chains from the same sample are listed, as sequenced in a study of blood T cell repertoires in COVID-19 (dated by TCRdb to 2018 to 2020). The library was obtained by the immunoSEQ multiplex PCR assay. Not all clones reach the TCRdb copy of this immuneACCESS table, which keeps in-frame sequences only. Checked studies attribute under half of the gap to unresolved V genes and leave the rest unexplained. The sample table holds approximately 60,000 clones, of which under 80% were seen once. Clones ranked in the top ten supply around a sixth of the sample. The sample was peripheral blood. The receptors shown here come from a man in his 60s with acute or convalescent COVID-19.

The chain has TRBV7-9 and TRBJ2-1; TRBD2 agrees at 11 bases. V gave up 5 bases and J gave up 5 bases; unmatched junction bases: 2. This CDR3 has 14 residues. Germline V CDR1 and CDR2: SEHNR, FQNEAQ (reference sequence). The CDR3 sequence is CASSRSGGDNEQFF. DNA for the CDR3: TGTGCCAGCAGCCGTAGCGGGGGGGACAATGAGCAGTTCTTC.

The chain has TRBV19 and TRBJ2-2; TRBD1 agrees at 7 bases. The germline CDR1 and CDR2 sequences are LNHDA and SQIVND (reference sequence). With 7 bases clipped from V and 0 bases from J, the junction kept 5 bases outside the gene matches. The CDR3 has 15 residues. CDR3 in amino acids: CASTPQGSNTGELFF. Written as DNA, the CDR3 is TGTGCCAGTACTCCACAGGGGTCGAACACCGGGGAGCTGTTTTTT.

The chain couples TRBV23-1 to TRBJ1-5; TRBD1 matches at 10 bases. TRBV23-1 has ORF status, its function being uncertain. The CDR3 runs 17 residues. Germline trimming cut 8 bases from V and 4 bases from J; bases unmatched to any gene: 14. For the CDR3, the DNA is TGCGCCAGCGAAAGACCGACCGGGACAGGGGAAAATCAGCCCCAGCATTTT. Translating gives CASERPTGTGENQPQHF.

The chain has TRBV3-1 (or the pseudogene TRBV3-2) and TRBJ2-1; TRBD2 agrees at 16 bases. The CDR3 covers 17 residues. CDR1 is LGHDT, CDR2 YNNKEL, per germline (reference sequence). V gave up 4 bases and J gave up 3 bases; unmatched junction bases: 3. CDR3 bases: TGTGCCAGCAGCCCAGGGACTAGCGGGAGGGACTACAATGAGCAGTTCTTC. Its translation: CASSPGTSGRDYNEQFF.

V and J are TRBV28 and TRBJ1-5; tentatively, D is TRBD1 (5 bases). V gave up 5 bases and J gave up 4 bases, with 12 bases separating them. Germline CDR1 is MDHEN and CDR2 is SYDVKM. The CDR3 is made up of 14 amino acids. The CDR3 region is CASSVFQGNQPQHF. The DNA of the CDR3 is TGTGCCAGCAGTGTCTTCCAGGGAAATCAGCCCCAGCATTTT.

This clone showed up just once. The chain carries TRBV28 and TRBJ2-2; D is uncertain. Looked up from germline, CDR1 is MDHEN and CDR2 is SYDVKM. The CDR3 has 13 amino acids. Trimming left V 7 bases short and J 3 bases short, with 9 bases between. The CDR3 here is CASIELHTGELFF. The CDR3 DNA is TGTGCCAGCATTGAGCTTCACACCGGGGAGCTGTTTTTT.

This clone was counted only a few times. The V gene is TRBV21-1, the J gene TRBJ2-3; no DNA check was done on the table's D call, TRBD2. TRBV21-1 is an annotated pseudogene. The CDR3 is 13 amino acids. This CDR3 is CAAPERGTDTQYF. The CDR3 DNA sequence: TGTGCCGCCCCGGAGAGAGGCACAGATACGCAGTATTTT.

The chain employs TRBV30 and TRBJ1-1, with TRBD1 identical over 8 bases. The germline gives CDR1 GTSNPN, CDR2 SVGIG (reference sequence). The CDR3 runs to 12 residues. V trimming: 5 bases; J trimming: 5 bases; junction bases outside the gene matches: 4. CDR3 in amino acids: CAWDRGETEAFF. The CDR3, as DNA: TGTGCCTGGGACAGGGGAGAGACTGAAGCTTTCTTT.

This clone was detected a few times. The V gene is TRBV10-3, the J gene TRBJ2-7, with 7 bases identical to TRBD1. There are 15 residues in the CDR3. Germline CDR1 reads ENHRY; CDR2 reads SYGVKD. Losses at the gene ends were 3 bases for V and 0 bases for J; bases not matched to a gene: 5. This CDR3 is CAISEPGTASYEQYF. CDR3 nucleotide sequence: TGTGCCATCAGTGAACCCGGGACAGCCTCCTACGAGCAGTACTTC.

The CDR3 sequence is CASSLVAGVASPLHF. Written as DNA, the CDR3 is TGCGCCAGCAGCTTGGTAGCAGGGGTGGCTTCACCCCTCCACTTT. The chain is built from TRBV5-1 and TRBJ1-6, with D possibly matching TRBD1 (6 bases). Between the trimmed V and J ends, which lost 0 bases and 9 bases, there was a span of 13 bases. Germline V gene sequence: CDR1 SGHRS, CDR2 YFSETQ. CDR3 length equals 15 residues.

V gene TRBV7-2 combines with J gene TRBJ2-7; a possible D gene is TRBD1 (5 bases). CDR3 length: 13 amino acids. The V end lost 2 bases, the J end lost 3 bases, and 8 bases lay between the germline ends. Germline CDR1 and CDR2: SGHTA and FQGNSA. The CDR3 region has the DNA TGTGCCAGCAGCTTACGACAGTTCTACGAGCAGTACTTC. Residues: CASSLRQFYEQYF.

The V and J genes are TRBV5-1 and TRBJ2-3; 8 nucleotides align to TRBD1. Trimming cost V 1 base and J 5 bases; bases outside gene matches: 6. CDR1 is SGHRS and CDR2 is YFSETQ in the germline V gene. The length of the CDR3 is 15 residues. CDR3 bases: TGCGCCAGCAGCTTGTTCCCAGGGGGCGTAGATACGCAGTATTTT. Protein: CASSLFPGGVDTQYF.

V is TRBV5-5 and J is TRBJ2-2, with D perhaps TRBD1 (6 bases). CDR3 length: 16 amino acids. Trimming stripped 0 bases from V and 1 base from J, with 10 bases between. Germline CDR1 SGHKS, CDR2 YYEKEE (reference sequence). CDR3 coding DNA: TGTGCCAGCAGCTTGGAAAGGGGGATGAACACCGGGGAGCTGTTTTTT. Protein: CASSLERGMNTGELFF.

The chain is built from TRBV5-1 and TRBJ2-1; 11 bases line up with TRBD2. The J segment lost 7 bases and the V segment lost 0 bases, leaving 6 bases of the junction unmatched. CDR1 is SGHRS, CDR2 YFSETQ, per germline. The CDR3 spans 16 residues. The CDR3 DNA reads as TGCGCCAGCAGCTTGGATCCTAGCGGGAGGTTTAATGAGCAGTTCTTC. This translates into CASSLDPSGRFNEQFF.

The CDR3 loop reads CASSLGTANEKLFF. The CDR3 coding sequence is TGTGCCAGCAGCTTAGGTACTGCTAATGAAAAACTGTTTTTT. The genes are TRBV7-9 and TRBJ1-4; no clear D gene. Germline V gene sequence: CDR1 SEHNR, CDR2 FQNEAQ (reference sequence). V was cut by 1 base and J by 3 bases, with 6 bases left in between. The length of the CDR3 is 14 residues. The whole variable domain, remainder taken from reference TRBV7-9 and TRBJ1-4, is DTGVSQNPRHKITKRGQNVTFRCDPISEHNRLYWYRQTLGQGPEFLTYFQNEAQLEKSRLLSDRFSAERPKGSFSTLEIQRTEQGDSAMYLCASSLGTANEKLFFGSGTQLSVL.

This clone has more than one count but fewer than ten. The chain recombines TRBV30 with TRBJ1-2; TRBD1 matches at 8 bases. CDR3 length: 11 amino acids. With 7 bases clipped from V and 6 bases from J, the junction kept 4 bases outside the gene matches. The germline gives CDR1 GTSNPN, CDR2 SVGIG (reference sequence). DNA for the CDR3: TGTGCCTCTACAGGGGGGAATGGCTACACCTTC. Translation gives CASTGGNGYTF.

The chain recombines TRBV12-3 or TRBV12-4 with TRBJ2-3, with 14 positions matching TRBD2. CDR3 size: 13 residues. V lost 11 bases and J lost 4; bases outside the gene matches: 2. The CDR3: CAGTSGSSDTQYF. The CDR3 coding sequence is TGTGCCGGGACTAGCGGGAGCTCAGATACGCAGTATTTT.

The chain combines TRBV7-8 with TRBJ2-7; 10 bases align to TRBD2. Germline V gives CDR1 SGHVS, CDR2 FQNEAQ. The CDR3 is 14 amino acids. J gave up 6 bases and V 5 bases, and 7 bases lay outside the gene matches. The CDR3 region is CASSASGGGREQYF. In nucleotides, the CDR3 is TGTGCCAGCAGCGCGAGCGGGGGGGGTCGCGAGCAGTACTTC.

V usage is TRBV6-5 and J usage is TRBJ2-3; D possibly corresponds to TRBD2 (6 bases). Trimming removed 6 bases from V and 5 bases from J, with 12 bases in between. Germline assignment: CDR1 MNHEY and CDR2 SVGAGI. The CDR3 is made up of 13 amino acids. The CDR3 DNA is TGTGCCAGCAGGAGACTAGGAAGAGATACGCAGTATTTT. It specifies CASRRLGRDTQYF.

V usage is TRBV19 and J usage is TRBJ1-1; 7 bases are a match to TRBD1. The trim removed 3 bases at V and 1 base at J, leaving 2 bases unmatched. Germline CDR1 is LNHDA and CDR2 is SQIVND (reference sequence). The length of the CDR3 is 14 residues. The CDR3 nucleotides read TGTGCCAGTAGTATCAACAGGGGGAACACTGAAGCTTTCTTT. Encoded protein: CASSINRGNTEAFF. The complete variable domain, with remaining parts taken from reference TRBV19 and TRBJ1-1, reads DGGITQSPKYLFRKEGQNVTLSCEQNLNHDAMYWYRQDPGQGLRLIYYSQIVNDFQKGDIAEGYSVSREKKESFPLTVTSAQKNPTAFYLCASSINRGNTEAFFGQGTRLTVV.

The V and J genes are TRBV10-3 and TRBJ2-5, with unresolved D. The CDR3 is 15 amino acids. Trimming took off 0 bases at V and 0 bases at J, with 8 bases between the two ends. Germline lookup yields CDR1 ENHRY and CDR2 SYGVKD. The CDR3 reads CAISESGDNQETQYF. In DNA, the CDR3 is TGTGCCATCAGTGAGTCGGGTGACAACCAAGAGACCCAGTACTTC.

The V call is TRBV6-4, the J call TRBJ2-4, with D unresolved. The CDR3 extends over 17 amino acids. Per germline, CDR1 MRHNA and CDR2 SNTAGT. V lost 0 bases and J 0 bases, leaving 12 bases between the germline ends. The CDR3 sequence is CASSDSRPILAKNIQYF. Here the CDR3 DNA reads TGTGCCAGCAGTGACTCGAGGCCTATTTTAGCCAAAAACATTCAGTACTTC.

J is TRBJ2-4 and V is TRBV4-1; D is possibly TRBD2 (6 bases). CDR3 length: 17 amino acids. Germline V gene data show CDR1 as MGHRA and CDR2 as YSYEKL. The V and J ends lost 0 bases and 7 bases respectively, with 19 bases between them. The CDR3 nucleotides read TGCGCCAGCAGCCAAGATCTGAGGGTGGCGGGAACGAACATTCAGTACTTC. This codes for CASSQDLRVAGTNIQYF.